The clone carrying this T cell receptor (beta chain) was detected only once. This record belongs to a study of shared clonotypes between healthy human individuals. Background on the study: Used for every donor were three CD4 naive, three CD4 memory, two CD8 naive and one CD8 memory plate.

As originally analysed: Filtering of immunoSEQ junctional sequences could not match full-length read filtering. Measured with immunoSEQ multiplex PCR; TCRdb has only the in-frame clones, and not every one. That table is the source of V, J and clone size, and D and trimming were worked out from the DNA. The sample consists of over a million clones, 60% to 80% of them appearing once. Trimming removed 8 bases at V and 0 bases at J, with 17 bases between. Germline V gene lookup returns CDR1 SGHVS and CDR2 FQNEAQ. This CDR3 is 16 amino acids long. Researchers partitioned CD4+ cells into CD45RA+ naive and CD45RA-negative memory subsets.

The sequence came from a man aged 18-30 years in good health. The specimen was memory CD4+ T cells sorted from blood. The subset: CD45RA-negative fraction. This chain uses TRBV7-8 with TRBJ2-1, with D unresolved. CDR3: CASHSYLTSSYNEQFF. The CDR3 coding sequence is TGTGCCAGCCACTCATACCTTACAAGCTCCTACAATGAGCAGTTCTTC.